The 21 T cell receptor beta chains given below trace back to one sample, sequenced in a study of cytomegalovirus exposure and HLA in healthy donors. PCR was performed using 60 Vbeta and 13 Jbeta primers. Sequenced by immunoSEQ multiplex PCR; TCRdb stores in-frame clones only, minus some. This table has some 190,000 clones, approximately 86% appearing once. Sequenced input: PBMCs. All receptors come from a young woman in good health and CMV-seronegative.

The genes are TRBV19 and TRBJ2-1; 9 bases agree with TRBD1. Germline V gene data show CDR1 as LNHDA and CDR2 as SQIVND (reference sequence). V shed 5 bases, J shed 11 bases, and the junction held 13 bases outside the gene matches. The CDR3 loop spans 15 amino acids. The CDR3 reads CASSPGQGVFDKQFF. In DNA, the CDR3 is TGTGCCAGTAGTCCGGGACAGGGTGTCTTCGATAAGCAGTTCTTC.

The rearrangement joins TRBV28 to TRBJ1-1, with TRBD1 matching over 7 bases. V dropped 6 bases and J dropped 6; count of bases not matched to a gene: 10. The CDR3 spans 14 residues. The V gene's germline CDR1 is MDHEN and CDR2 SYDVKM. CDR3 protein: CASREAAGTAEAFF. The CDR3 bases are TGTGCCAGCAGGGAGGCCGCCGGGACAGCTGAAGCTTTCTTT. Combining the CDR3 with reference TRBV28 and TRBJ1-1 gives the whole variable domain DVKVTQSSRYLVKRTGEKVFLECVQDMDHENMFWYRQDPGLGLRLIYFSYDVKMKEKGDIPEGYSVSREKKERFSLILESASTNQTSMYLCASREAAGTAEAFFGQGTRLTVV.

Remarks on this clone: Additional DNA sequences in this sample encode the identical CDR3. The chain is built from TRBV5-1 and TRBJ2-7; TRBD1 matches 7 bases. J lost 3 bases, V lost 4 bases, and 19 bases had no gene match. There are 18 residues in the CDR3. Germline loops: CDR1 SGHRS, CDR2 YFSETQ. As DNA, the CDR3 is TGCGCCAGCAGCCTACGGACAGGAAGGTCAGAGGTTCGCTACGAGCAGTACTTC. It translates to CASSLRTGRSEVRYEQYF.

The chain employs TRBV11-3 and TRBJ2-2; 10 bases are a match to TRBD2. Germline CDR1 reads SGHNT; CDR2 reads YENEEA. The trim removed 6 bases at V and 4 bases at J, leaving 2 bases unmatched. The CDR3 spans 14 residues. CDR3 residues: CASRGLASTGELFF. In nucleotides, the CDR3 is TGTGCCAGCAGGGGACTAGCGAGCACCGGGGAGCTGTTTTTT.

The chain has TRBV28 and TRBJ1-4, with 8 bases matching TRBD1. V was clipped by 8 bases and J by 6 bases; unmatched bases: 17. The CDR3 runs to 17 residues. Per the germline V gene, CDR1 is MDHEN and CDR2 is SYDVKM. The DNA of the CDR3 is TGTGCCAGCGTATCAGGGGGCCCGGATGTTCATTATGAAAAACTGTTTTTT. It translates to CASVSGGPDVHYEKLFF.

The chain employs TRBV14 and TRBJ2-7; TRBD2 matches 10 bases. The CDR3 spans 15 residues. V dropped 1 base and J dropped 5; count of bases not matched to a gene: 5. From germline, CDR1 is SGHDN and CDR2 FVKESK. The CDR3 reads CASSQVAGGYNEQYF. CDR3 coding DNA: TGTGCCAGCAGCCAAGTAGCGGGGGGTTACAACGAGCAGTACTTC.

This clone was observed a single time. The chain joins TRBV28 to TRBJ2-5; 10 bases match TRBD1. The end of the DNA aligns better with TRBJ2-7, so the J call may be wrong. CDR1 and CDR2 from the germline V gene are MDHEN and SYDVKM. CDR3 length: 15 residues. CDR3 sequence reads: CASSFLGTGAYEQYF. The DNA for the CDR3 is TGTGCCAGCAGTTTCTTAGGGACAGGGGCCTACGAGCAGTACTTC.

This clone was observed a single time. The chain carries TRBV5-5 and TRBJ2-3, with a possible D match to TRBD2 (5 bases). The CDR3 runs to 15 residues. From germline, CDR1 is SGHKS and CDR2 YYEKEE (reference sequence). V lost 0 bases and J 2 bases, leaving 10 bases between the germline ends. The CDR3 protein is CASSLASGYTDTQYF. CDR3 nucleotide sequence: TGTGCCAGCAGCTTGGCCAGCGGATACACAGATACGCAGTATTTT.

The chain is built from TRBV11-3 and TRBJ2-1, with 7 bases fitting TRBD2. Germline trimming cut 4 bases from V and 2 bases from J; bases unmatched to any gene: 5. This CDR3 region has 15 residues. Germline loops: CDR1 SGHNT, CDR2 YENEEA. CDR3 amino acids: CASSSGGSTYNEQFF. In DNA form, the CDR3 reads TGTGCCAGCAGCTCGGGCGGGAGTACCTACAATGAGCAGTTCTTC.

The chain recombines TRBV2 with TRBJ2-5; TRBD2 matches at 9 bases. The CDR3 is 16 amino acids. The germline V gene has CDR1 SNHLY and CDR2 FYNNEI. Germline trimming cut 3 bases from V and 1 base from J; bases unmatched to any gene: 6. CDR3: CASSEGTSWPQETQYF. CDR3 bases: TGTGCCAGCAGTGAGGGGACTAGCTGGCCCCAAGAGACCCAGTACTTC.

V usage is TRBV4-1 and J usage is TRBJ2-2; a weak D match, TRBD2 (5 bases). V lost 0 bases to trimming and J lost 5 bases, with 10 bases between them. This CDR3 comprises 15 residues. Per the germline V gene, CDR1 is MGHRA and CDR2 is YSYEKL. The CDR3: CASSQDSGSTGELFF. For the CDR3, the DNA is TGCGCCAGCAGCCAAGATTCGGGATCGACCGGGGAGCTGTTTTTT.

This clone was observed a few times. CDR3 sequence reads: CASSLGSSGRNTQYF. CDR3 DNA: TGTGCCAGCAGCTTGGGGTCTAGCGGGAGGAATACGCAGTATTTT. V and J are TRBV5-6 and TRBJ2-3, with 11 bases lining up with TRBD2. CDR3 size: 15 residues. Germline V gives CDR1 SGHDT, CDR2 YYEEEE. Trimming removed 0 bases from V and 7 bases from J; junction bases left unmatched: 4.

This clone was seen a handful of times. CDR3 amino acids: CASRATSQPSNEQFF. The CDR3 DNA reads as TGCGCCAGCAGAGCCACTAGTCAGCCAAGCAATGAGCAGTTCTTC. V is TRBV4-1 and J is TRBJ2-1; a weak D match, TRBD2 (5 bases). Germline CDR1 reads MGHRA; CDR2 reads YSYEKL. Deletions cut 6 bases from V and 6 bases from J, with 18 bases between. The CDR3 covers 15 residues.

This clone is a singleton in its sample. The CDR3 region is CASSWTGDYNEQFF. Written as DNA, the CDR3 is TGTGCCAGCAGCTGGACAGGGGATTACAATGAGCAGTTCTTC. The chain recombines TRBV5-6 with TRBJ2-1; 9 bases match TRBD1. J gave up 4 bases and V 3 bases, and 2 bases lay outside the gene matches. This CDR3 comprises 14 residues. Germline loops: CDR1 SGHDT, CDR2 YYEEEE.

The chain links TRBV6-4 to TRBJ2-3; the match to TRBD2 covers 8 bases. The CDR3 sequence is 14 residues long. Per the germline V gene, CDR1 is MRHNA and CDR2 is SNTAGT. V gave up 4 bases and J gave up 6 bases; unmatched junction bases: 6. The CDR3 DNA follows: TGTGCCAGCAGTGCCACGGGGGGGCCTGATACGCAGTATTTT. As protein: CASSATGGPDTQYF.

This chain joins TRBV6-6 and TRBJ1-5; 9 bases map to TRBD1. This CDR3 region has 13 residues. Germline lookup yields CDR1 MNHNY and CDR2 SVGAGI (reference sequence). V lost 6 bases and J lost 7; bases outside the gene matches: 4. The DNA of the CDR3 is TGTGCCAGCAGGGACAGGGGAGGACAGCCCCAGCATTTT. Amino acids: CASRDRGGQPQHF.

The V call is TRBV4-2, the J call TRBJ2-2; TRBD2 aligns across 7 bases. This CDR3 contains 16 residues. J gave up 3 bases and V 4 bases, and 8 bases lay outside the gene matches. Germline lookup yields CDR1 LGHNA and CDR2 YNFKEQ. The DNA of the CDR3 is TGTGCCAGCAGCCTTGGACTAGGGGTCGACACCGGGGAGCTGTTTTTT. Its protein product is CASSLGLGVDTGELFF.

The chain links TRBV5-1 to TRBJ1-1; perhaps TRBD1 as D (6 bases). The V and J ends lost 0 bases and 6 bases respectively, with 18 bases between them. Germline V gene sequence: CDR1 SGHRS, CDR2 YFSETQ. The length of the CDR3 is 16 residues. DNA for the CDR3: TGCGCCAGCAGCTTGGTTCAGGGAGGGGGTCGAGCTGAAGCTTTCTTT. Translating gives CASSLVQGGGRAEAFF.

The chain has TRBV7-8 and TRBJ1-3, with TRBD1 as a possible D gene (6 bases). CDR1 and CDR2 (germline): SGHVS, FQNEAQ. Trimming took off 4 bases at V and 2 bases at J, with 9 bases between the two ends. CDR3 length: 14 amino acids. The CDR3 nucleotides read TGTGCCAGCAGCTGGTCAGGGGCTGGAAACACCATATATTTT. Protein product: CASSWSGAGNTIYF.

The chain is built from TRBV5-1 and TRBJ2-2, with TRBD1 as a possible D gene (6 bases). This CDR3 has 15 residues. With 0 bases removed from V and 3 bases from J, the gap between germline ends came to 9 bases. Germline values: CDR1 SGHRS, CDR2 YFSETQ. The CDR3 loop is CASSLDREYTGELFF. CDR3 bases: TGCGCCAGCAGCTTGGACAGGGAGTACACCGGGGAGCTGTTTTTT.

V usage is TRBV12-5 and J usage is TRBJ2-3, with 10 bases fitting TRBD2. Trimming removed 2 bases from V and 6 bases from J; junction bases left unmatched: 8. CDR3 size: 16 residues. Germline V gives CDR1 LGHNT, CDR2 FRNRAP. CDR3 sequence: CASGLPWTSGQDTQYF. CDR3 nucleotide sequence: TGTGCTAGTGGTTTGCCCTGGACTAGCGGCCAGGATACGCAGTATTTT.